What follows are 32 T cell receptor beta chains derived from one specimen sequenced in a study of blood T cell repertoires in COVID-19. Measured with immunoSEQ multiplex PCR; TCRdb has only the in-frame clones, and not every one. The sample has about 180,000 clones; approximately 88% are singletons. The sample taken for sequencing was peripheral blood. All receptors derive from a woman aged 45 to 65 with acute or convalescent COVID-19.

The V call is TRBV9, the J call TRBJ1-1; a possible D gene is TRBD1 (5 bases). Looked up from germline, CDR1 is SGDLS and CDR2 is YYNGEE. V dropped 4 bases and J dropped 6 bases, with 22 bases sitting between them. This CDR3 is 16 amino acids long. CDR3: CASSPTATALRAEAFF. CDR3 bases: TGTGCCAGCAGCCCGACCGCGACAGCCTTAAGGGCTGAAGCTTTCTTT.

The V and J genes are TRBV9 and TRBJ1-2; no firm D call. Germline CDR1 reads SGDLS; CDR2 reads YYNGEE. Trimming cost V 3 bases and J 0 bases, with 9 bases left between them. The CDR3 consists of 14 residues. The CDR3 here is CASSGQDANYGYTF. For the CDR3, the DNA is TGTGCCAGCAGCGGCCAGGATGCTAACTATGGCTACACCTTC.

J is TRBJ2-2 and V is TRBV10-3; D possibly corresponds to TRBD1 (5 bases). The V gene lost 0 bases and the J gene lost 7 bases, with 12 bases spanning the gap. Per germline, CDR1 ENHRY and CDR2 SYGVKD. The CDR3 runs 15 residues. The CDR3, as DNA: TGTGCCATCAGTGAGTCCGGCCAGGGCTACGGGGAGCTGTTTTTT. Translation: CAISESGQGYGELFF.

The genes are TRBV7-2 and TRBJ2-2; 10 bases agree with TRBD2. Per the germline V gene, CDR1 is SGHTA and CDR2 is FQGNSA. Unmatched junction bases numbered 9, after V lost 5 bases and J lost 3 bases. The CDR3 length is 17 residues. CDR3 DNA sequence: TGTGCCAGCAGCCCCGGGGCGACTAGCGGGTACACCGGGGAGCTGTTTTTT. It codes for CASSPGATSGYTGELFF. The full variable domain, with the rest looked up from reference TRBV7-2 and TRBJ2-2, is GAGVSQSPSNKVTEKGKDVELRCDPISGHTALYWYRQSLGQGLEFLIYFQGNSAPDKSGLPSDRFSAERTGGSVSTLTIQRTQQEDSAVYLCASSPGATSGYTGELFFGEGSRLTVL.

In its sample, this clone was seen once. This chain connects TRBV6-2 or TRBV6-3 to TRBJ2-2; the D is unclear. Germline loops: CDR1 MNHEY, CDR2 SVGEGT. The length of the CDR3 is 16 residues. V lost 5 bases and J lost 2, with 15 bases in between. The CDR3 reads CASSPVVRENTGELFF. CDR3 bases: TGTGCCAGCAGTCCGGTTGTGCGCGAAAACACCGGGGAGCTGTTTTTT.

This sequence joins TRBV19 and TRBJ2-1, with 10 bases lining up with TRBD2. The V and J ends lost 5 bases and 4 bases, in that order; junction bases with no gene match: 2. The CDR3 spans 14 residues. Germline V lookup: CDR1 LNHDA, CDR2 SQIVND (reference sequence). The CDR3 sequence is CASSGTSEYNEQFF. The CDR3 bases are TGTGCCAGTAGTGGGACTAGCGAGTACAATGAGCAGTTCTTC.

The chain carries TRBV4-3 and TRBJ1-5; D may be TRBD1 (5 bases). Looked up from germline, CDR1 is LGHNA and CDR2 is YSLEER. The ends were cut back, 2 bases at V and 5 bases at J, with 22 bases in the middle. The CDR3 contains 18 residues. The CDR3 reads CASSQFHLGGRPDQPQHF. The DNA for the CDR3 is TGCGCCAGCAGCCAATTCCACCTCGGGGGGAGGCCTGATCAGCCCCAGCATTTT.

The J gene is TRBJ1-2, the V gene TRBV27; D might be TRBD1 (5 bases). CDR3 length: 13 residues. Trimming left V 4 bases short and J 4 bases short, with 10 bases between. CDR1 is MNHEY and CDR2 is SMNVEV in the germline V gene (reference sequence). The CDR3 reads CASSWGVGYGYTF. The CDR3 DNA reads as TGTGCCAGCAGTTGGGGGGTGGGCTATGGCTACACCTTC.

The chain has TRBV18 and TRBJ1-5, with D perhaps matching TRBD1 (6 bases). V dropped 5 bases and J dropped 7 bases, with 18 bases sitting between them. The germline V gene has CDR1 KGHSH and CDR2 LQKENI. The CDR3 has 15 amino acids. As DNA, the CDR3 is TGTGCCAGCTCAACAGAAGGGGGTTATGGGCAGCCCCAGCATTTT. It codes for CASSTEGGYGQPQHF. Complete variable domain (other parts from reference TRBV18 and TRBJ1-5): NAGVMQNPRHLVRRRGQEARLRCSPMKGHSHVYWYRQLPEEGLKFMVYLQKENIIDESGMPKERFSAEFPKEGPSILRIQQVVRGDSAAYFCASSTEGGYGQPQHFGDGTRLSIL.

The V gene is TRBV30, the J gene TRBJ1-1; D perhaps matches TRBD1 (5 bases). V lost 4 bases, J lost 0 bases, and 12 bases lay in between. Germline V gene data show CDR1 as GTSNPN and CDR2 as SVGIG (reference sequence). This CDR3 is 14 amino acids long. CDR3 in amino acids: CAWIKTEMNTEAFF. CDR3 sequence (DNA): TGTGCCTGGATTAAGACAGAGATGAACACTGAAGCTTTCTTT. Drawing the rest from reference TRBV30 and TRBJ1-1, the complete variable domain is SQTIHQWPATLVQPVGSPLSLECTVEGTSNPNLYWYRQAAGRGLQLLFYSVGIGQISSEVPQNLSASRPQDRQFILSSKKLLLSDSGFYLCAWIKTEMNTEAFFGQGTRLTVV.

CDR3 protein: CASSYGQGVEKLFF. CDR3 in DNA: TGTGCCAGCAGTTACGGGCAGGGCGTCGAAAAACTGTTTTTT. The chain recombines TRBV6-6 with TRBJ1-4; possibly TRBD1 for D (5 bases). This CDR3 spans 14 amino acids. The V gene lost 2 bases and the J gene lost 8 bases, with 12 bases spanning the gap. The V gene's germline CDR1 is MNHNY and CDR2 SVGAGI (reference sequence).

The genes are TRBV27 and TRBJ1-4, with TRBD1 matching over 8 bases. Germline assignment: CDR1 MNHEY and CDR2 SMNVEV (reference sequence). Trimming cost V 2 bases and J 8 bases; bases outside gene matches: 7. This CDR3 is 15 amino acids long. CDR3 DNA sequence: TGTGCCAGCAGTTTAACAGGGGGGAGAAGAGAAAAACTGTTTTTT. Residues: CASSLTGGRREKLFF.

The chain joins TRBV18 to TRBJ1-1, with 10 bases matching TRBD1. V gave up 3 bases and J gave up 3 bases; unmatched junction bases: 4. This CDR3 is built from 15 residues. CDR1 is KGHSH, CDR2 LQKENI, per germline. CDR3 DNA sequence: TGTGCCAGCTCACCTGAAGGACAGGGGGACACTGAAGCTTTCTTT. Its translation: CASSPEGQGDTEAFF.

The V gene is TRBV18, the J gene TRBJ2-6; 7 positions match TRBD2. The V gene's germline CDR1 is KGHSH and CDR2 LQKENI. The CDR3 totals 17 residues. V lost 4 bases to trimming and J lost 1 base; unmatched junction nucleotides: 7. For the CDR3, the DNA is TGTGCCAGCTCACTGCGGACTAGTGATTCTGGGGCCAACGTCCTGACTTTC. Translating gives CASSLRTSDSGANVLTF.

The CDR3 bases are TGTGCCAGCACGAAAGGACAGGGGACGTTTGATGGCTACACCTTC. Its protein product is CASTKGQGTFDGYTF. This chain joins TRBV6-5 and TRBJ1-2; 9 bases are a match to TRBD1. The CDR3 is 15 residues long. Trimming removed 7 bases from V and 6 bases from J; junction bases left unmatched: 12. Germline V CDR1 and CDR2: MNHEY, SVGAGI.

Only one count was recorded for this clone. The rearrangement uses TRBV5-6 and TRBJ2-5, with 9 bases matching TRBD2. The CDR3 spans 16 residues. Germline V gives CDR1 SGHDT, CDR2 YYEEEE. V was clipped by 2 bases and J by 0 bases; unmatched bases: 5. CDR3 DNA: TGTGCCAGCAGCTTTAGGAGCGGGGGGTACCAAGAGACCCAGTACTTC. Translating it yields CASSFRSGGYQETQYF.

The chain has TRBV18 and TRBJ2-7; tentative D call: TRBD2 (5 bases). CDR1 and CDR2 (germline): KGHSH, LQKENI. The CDR3 sequence is 12 residues long. The V end lost 3 bases, the J end lost 7 bases, and 10 bases lay between the germline ends. The CDR3 region is CASSPLAGEQYF. The CDR3 DNA follows: TGTGCCAGCTCACCGCTAGCCGGGGAGCAGTACTTC.

The CDR3 sequence: CAISEQASNTGELFF. CDR3 DNA: TGTGCCATCAGTGAGCAGGCATCGAACACCGGGGAGCTGTTTTTT. The genes are TRBV10-3 and TRBJ2-2; no definite D call. The CDR3 contains 15 residues. Per germline, CDR1 ENHRY and CDR2 SYGVKD. Trimming took off 2 bases at V and 0 bases at J, with 7 bases between the two ends.

The genes are TRBV29-1 and TRBJ1-1; D possibly corresponds to TRBD1 (5 bases). The CDR3 is made up of 12 amino acids. Germline V gene lookup returns CDR1 SQVTM and CDR2 ANQGSEA. The V gene lost 7 bases and the J gene lost 3 bases, with 12 bases spanning the gap. CDR3 sequence (DNA): TGCAGCGGGGGGACGGGGTACACTGAAGCTTTCTTT. Translated: CSGGTGYTEAFF.

This chain joins TRBV5-1 and TRBJ2-3; 9 bases line up with TRBD2. The CDR3 totals 14 residues. Trimming took 3 bases from V and 3 from J; bases not matched to a gene: 2. Per germline, CDR1 SGHRS and CDR2 YFSETQ. The chain's CDR3 is CASSWREGTDTQYF. CDR3 nucleotides: TGCGCCAGCAGCTGGCGGGAGGGAACAGATACGCAGTATTTT. The full variable domain, in which reference TRBV5-1 and TRBJ2-3 provide the parts outside the CDR3, is KAGVTQTPRYLIKTRGQQVTLSCSPISGHRSVSWYQQTPGQGLQFLFEYFSETQRNKGNFPGRFSGRQFSNSRSEMNVSTLELGDSALYLCASSWREGTDTQYFGPGTRLTVL.

The chain recombines TRBV5-1 with TRBJ2-3; TRBD2 aligns across 11 bases. V shed 4 bases and J 6 bases; nucleotides not matched to a gene: 7. Germline CDR1 and CDR2: SGHRS and YFSETQ. This CDR3 spans 15 amino acids. CDR3 residues: CASSPWGLAADTQYF. The DNA for the CDR3 is TGCGCCAGCAGCCCCTGGGGACTAGCGGCCGATACGCAGTATTTT.

As DNA, the CDR3 is TGTGCCTGGAGTGGCAGGGGGCGGCAGCCCCAGCATTTT. Translated, it gives CAWSGRGRQPQHF. The gene calls are TRBV30 and TRBJ1-5; TRBD1 matches at 8 bases. CDR3 length: 13 residues. The germline V gene encodes CDR1 GTSNPN and CDR2 SVGIG (reference sequence). The V segment lost 1 base and the J segment 7 bases; nucleotides outside the gene matches: 3.

In this sample, this clone turned up once. The chain recombines TRBV5-6 with TRBJ1-6; 7 positions match TRBD1. CDR1 is SGHDT, CDR2 YYEEEE, per germline. The CDR3 runs 14 residues. J was trimmed by 7 bases and V by 3 bases; bases with no gene match: 4. This CDR3 reads CASSSDRVNSPLHF. CDR3 DNA: TGTGCCAGCAGCTCCGACAGGGTGAATTCACCCCTCCACTTT. Drawing the rest from reference TRBV5-6 and TRBJ1-6, the complete variable domain is DAGVTQSPTHLIKTRGQQVTLRCSPKSGHDTVSWYQQALGQGPQFIFQYYEEEERQRGNFPDRFSGHQFPNYSSELNVNALLLGDSALYLCASSSDRVNSPLHFGNGTRLTVT.

V and J are TRBV6-5 and TRBJ2-7, with 7 bases aligning to TRBD1. Per the germline V gene, CDR1 is MNHEY and CDR2 is SVGAGI. CDR3 length equals 14 residues. J was trimmed by 5 bases and V by 8 bases; bases with no gene match: 12. The CDR3 loop is CASGQYRGMDEQYF. CDR3 nucleotide sequence: TGTGCCAGCGGCCAATACAGGGGAATGGACGAGCAGTACTTC.

Of note for this clone: Other DNA sequences in the sample encode the same CDR3. V usage is TRBV5-1 and J usage is TRBJ1-5, with 9 bases identical to TRBD1. J gave up 6 bases and V 3 bases, and 4 bases lay outside the gene matches. The CDR3 length is 14 residues. The V gene's germline CDR1 is SGHRS and CDR2 YFSETQ. CDR3 residues: CASSSTGGGQPQHF. CDR3 sequence (DNA): TGCGCCAGCAGCTCGACAGGGGGGGGTCAGCCCCAGCATTTT.

The J gene is TRBJ2-7, the V gene TRBV5-4; 8 nucleotides agree with TRBD1. The CDR3 runs 19 residues. Germline loops: CDR1 SGHNT, CDR2 YYREEE (reference sequence). The trim removed 1 base at V and 4 bases at J, leaving 19 bases unmatched. CDR3 in DNA: TGTGCCAGCAGCTTGTGGGGCCCAGGGGGCTGGTCCCCGCTTTACGAGCAGTACTTC. It encodes CASSLWGPGGWSPLYEQYF.

The rearrangement uses TRBV10-3 and TRBJ2-6, with 8 nucleotides matching TRBD1. The CDR3 length is 16 residues. Germline loops: CDR1 ENHRY, CDR2 SYGVKD. The V gene end was trimmed by 11 bases and the J gene end by 0 bases; junction bases not matched to a gene: 9. This CDR3 reads CASQGQARSGANVLTF. The DNA for the CDR3 is TGTGCCTCTCAGGGACAGGCTCGCTCTGGGGCCAACGTCCTGACTTTC.

The chain has TRBV6-5 and TRBJ1-1; D possibly corresponds to TRBD1 (5 bases). This CDR3 comprises 15 residues. The germline V and J ends were trimmed by 2 bases and 1 base, with 11 bases remaining between them. Germline V CDR1 and CDR2: MNHEY, SVGAGI. In DNA form, the CDR3 reads TGTGCCAGCAGTTACAAGGCCACAGGGAACACTGAAGCTTTCTTT. It specifies CASSYKATGNTEAFF.

The genes are TRBV5-5 and TRBJ2-7; the D gene is possibly TRBD2 (6 bases). This CDR3 region has 13 residues. Germline lookup yields CDR1 SGHKS and CDR2 YYEKEE (reference sequence). V lost 4 bases, J lost 5 bases, and 13 bases lay in between. CDR3 amino acids: CASSAGRGNEQYF. CDR3 DNA sequence: TGTGCCAGCAGCGCGGGACGGGGAAACGAGCAGTACTTC.

The V call is TRBV15, the J call TRBJ2-3; a possible D gene is TRBD1 (6 bases). V was cut by 1 base and J by 2 bases, with 16 bases left in between. CDR1 and CDR2 (germline): LNHNV, YYDKDF (reference sequence). This CDR3 region has 17 residues. CDR3 DNA: TGTGCCACCAGCAGAGGGGACAAAGGGACCGCCACAGATACGCAGTATTTT. Residues: CATSRGDKGTATDTQYF.

The chain couples TRBV6-4 to TRBJ2-3, with a weak D call TRBD1 (6 bases). CDR3 length equals 15 residues. Germline CDR1 and CDR2: MRHNA and SNTAGT. V was clipped by 8 bases and J by 4 bases, with 19 bases between them. The CDR3 DNA sequence: TGTGCCAGCGCTATAACAGGGTTCCCCGCAGATACGCAGTATTTT. Translating gives CASAITGFPADTQYF.

V is TRBV7-5 and J is TRBJ2-1; the listed D gene, TRBD2, was not tested against the DNA. TRBV7-5 is a pseudogene. The CDR3 consists of 12 residues. The CDR3 is CVRSFSLREQFF. The CDR3 DNA sequence: TGTGTCAGAAGCTTTAGCCTGCGGGAGCAGTTCTTC.